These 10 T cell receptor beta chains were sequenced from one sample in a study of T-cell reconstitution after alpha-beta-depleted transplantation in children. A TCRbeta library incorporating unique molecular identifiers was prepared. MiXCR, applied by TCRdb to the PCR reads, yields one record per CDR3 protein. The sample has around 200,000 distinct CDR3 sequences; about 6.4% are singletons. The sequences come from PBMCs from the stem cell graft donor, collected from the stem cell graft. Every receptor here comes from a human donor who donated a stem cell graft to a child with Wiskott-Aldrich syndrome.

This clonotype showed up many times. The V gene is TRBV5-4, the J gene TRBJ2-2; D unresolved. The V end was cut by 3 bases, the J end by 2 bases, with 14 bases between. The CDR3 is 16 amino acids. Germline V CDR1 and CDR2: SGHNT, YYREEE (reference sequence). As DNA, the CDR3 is TGTGCCAGCAGCTCGGACCGACCGATAAACACCGGGGAGCTGTTTTTT. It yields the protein CASSSDRPINTGELFF. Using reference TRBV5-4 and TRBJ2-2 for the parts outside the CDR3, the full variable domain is ETGVTQSPTHLIKTRGQQVTLRCSSQSGHNTVSWYQQALGQGPQFIFQYYREEENGRGNFPPRFSGLQFPNYSSELNVNALELDDSALYLCASSSDRPINTGELFFGEGSRLTVL.

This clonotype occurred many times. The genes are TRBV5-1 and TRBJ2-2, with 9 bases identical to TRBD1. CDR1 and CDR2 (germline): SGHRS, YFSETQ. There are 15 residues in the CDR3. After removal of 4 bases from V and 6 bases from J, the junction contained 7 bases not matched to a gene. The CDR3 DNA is TGCGCCAGCAGCCCTACGGGACAGGGCGCCGGGGAGCTGTTTTTT. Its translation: CASSPTGQGAGELFF.

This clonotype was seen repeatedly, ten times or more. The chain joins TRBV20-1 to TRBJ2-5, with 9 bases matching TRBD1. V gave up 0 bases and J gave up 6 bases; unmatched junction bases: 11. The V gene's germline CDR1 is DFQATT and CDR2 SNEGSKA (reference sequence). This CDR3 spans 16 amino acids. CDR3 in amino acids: CSARERRTGDLKTQYF. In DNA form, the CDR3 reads TGCAGTGCTAGAGAGCGGAGGACAGGGGATTTGAAGACCCAGTACTTC.

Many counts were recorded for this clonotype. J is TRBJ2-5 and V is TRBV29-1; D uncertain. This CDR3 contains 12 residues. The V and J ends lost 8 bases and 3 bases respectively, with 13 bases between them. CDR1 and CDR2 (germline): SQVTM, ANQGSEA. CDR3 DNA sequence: TGCAGCCCCTATGGGGTCGAAGAGACCCAGTACTTC. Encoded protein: CSPYGVEETQYF.

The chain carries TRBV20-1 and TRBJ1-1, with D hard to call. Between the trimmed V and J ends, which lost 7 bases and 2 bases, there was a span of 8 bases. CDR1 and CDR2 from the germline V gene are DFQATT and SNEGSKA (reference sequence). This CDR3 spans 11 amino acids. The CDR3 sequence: CSGVPNTEAFF. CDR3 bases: TGCAGTGGTGTACCAAACACTGAAGCTTTCTTT.

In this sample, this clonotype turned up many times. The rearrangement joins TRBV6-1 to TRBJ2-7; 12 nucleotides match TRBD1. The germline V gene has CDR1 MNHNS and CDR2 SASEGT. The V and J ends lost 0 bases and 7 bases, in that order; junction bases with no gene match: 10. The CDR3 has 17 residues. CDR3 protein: CASSEAPAGQGAREQYF. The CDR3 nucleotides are TGTGCCAGCAGTGAAGCACCGGCGGGACAGGGGGCGAGGGAGCAGTACTTC.

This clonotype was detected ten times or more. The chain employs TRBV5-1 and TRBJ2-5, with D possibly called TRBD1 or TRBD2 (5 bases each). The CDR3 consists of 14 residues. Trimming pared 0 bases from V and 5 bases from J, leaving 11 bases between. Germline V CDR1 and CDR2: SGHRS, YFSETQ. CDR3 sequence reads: CASSLVGAGETQYF. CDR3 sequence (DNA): TGCGCCAGCAGCTTGGTTGGGGCGGGCGAGACCCAGTACTTC.

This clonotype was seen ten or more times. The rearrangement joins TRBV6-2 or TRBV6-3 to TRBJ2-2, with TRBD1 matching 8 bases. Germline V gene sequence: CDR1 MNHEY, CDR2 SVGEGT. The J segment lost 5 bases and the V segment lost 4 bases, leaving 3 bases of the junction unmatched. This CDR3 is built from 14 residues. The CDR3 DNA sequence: TGTGCCAGCAGTTCACAGGGGGTGACCGGGGAGCTGTTTTTT. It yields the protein CASSSQGVTGELFF.

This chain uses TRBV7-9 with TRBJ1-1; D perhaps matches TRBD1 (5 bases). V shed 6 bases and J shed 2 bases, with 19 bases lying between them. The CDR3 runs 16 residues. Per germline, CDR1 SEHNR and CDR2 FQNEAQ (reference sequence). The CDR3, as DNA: TGTGCCAGCAGTCCGAGGGACGTTGGAGGTAACACTGAAGCTTTCTTT. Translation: CASSPRDVGGNTEAFF.

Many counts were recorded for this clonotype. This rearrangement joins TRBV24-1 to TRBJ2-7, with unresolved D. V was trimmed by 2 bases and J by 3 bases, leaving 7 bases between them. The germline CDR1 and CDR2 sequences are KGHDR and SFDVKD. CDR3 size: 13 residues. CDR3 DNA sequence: TGTGCCACCAGTGATTCCAGCTACTACGAGCAGTACTTC. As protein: CATSDSSYYEQYF.